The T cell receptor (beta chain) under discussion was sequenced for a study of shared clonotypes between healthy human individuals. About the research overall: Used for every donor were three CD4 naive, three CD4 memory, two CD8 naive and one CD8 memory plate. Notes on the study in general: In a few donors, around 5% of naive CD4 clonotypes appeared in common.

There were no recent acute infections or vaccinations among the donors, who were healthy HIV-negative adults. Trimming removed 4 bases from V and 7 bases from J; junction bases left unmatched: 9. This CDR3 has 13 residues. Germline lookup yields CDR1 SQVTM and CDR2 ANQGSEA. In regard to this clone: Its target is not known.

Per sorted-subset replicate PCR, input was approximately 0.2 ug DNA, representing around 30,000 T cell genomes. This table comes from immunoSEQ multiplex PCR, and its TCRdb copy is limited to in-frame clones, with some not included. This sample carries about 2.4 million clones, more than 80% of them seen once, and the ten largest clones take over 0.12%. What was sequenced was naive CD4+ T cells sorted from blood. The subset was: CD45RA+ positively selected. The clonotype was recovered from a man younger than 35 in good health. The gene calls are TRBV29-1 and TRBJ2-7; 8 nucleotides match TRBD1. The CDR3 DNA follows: TGCAGCGTTGGAGGACAGGGCACTTTGGAGCAGTACTTC. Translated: CSVGGQGTLEQYF.